These T cell receptor beta chains were read from a single sample in a study of long-term antiretroviral therapy in people with HIV. Sequencing was performed with immunoSEQ multiplex PCR; in TCRdb, only in-frame clones are kept and a portion is missing. The profile shows 20,000 to 25,000 clones, about four fifths of them singletons. Sequences were derived from unsorted PBMCs, sampled 0.3 years after starting antiretroviral therapy. The receptors stem from a man aged 45-65 years with HIV. The CDR3 runs from the conserved cysteine through the conserved F or W.

J | V | CDR3
TRBJ1-1 | TRBV7-2 | CASSLHLGEAFF
TRBJ2-7 | TRBV7-6 | CASSLDSPYEQYF
TRBJ2-7 | TRBV5-1 | CASSLGIGPGDEQYF
TRBJ1-4 | TRBV11-2 | CASSPTWEGSEKLFF
TRBJ1-6 | TRBV6-5 | CAARRHDNSPLHF
TRBJ2-1 | TRBV15 | CATSRVRRSGAYNEQFF
TRBJ2-3 | TRBV7-2 | CASSLRLAGETDTQYF
TRBJ1-5 | TRBV27 | CASSPGSLNQPQHF
TRBJ1-3 | TRBV7-9 | CASSPTVSGNTIYF
TRBJ2-7 | TRBV5-1 | CASRLDLAGEQYF
TRBJ1-5 | TRBV18 | CASSPARGYQPQHF
TRBJ1-2 | TRBV7-2 | CASSSGPLNGYTF
TRBJ1-1 | TRBV11-2 | CASSSGWITEAFF
TRBJ1-3 | TRBV28 | CASSFPSSGNTIYF